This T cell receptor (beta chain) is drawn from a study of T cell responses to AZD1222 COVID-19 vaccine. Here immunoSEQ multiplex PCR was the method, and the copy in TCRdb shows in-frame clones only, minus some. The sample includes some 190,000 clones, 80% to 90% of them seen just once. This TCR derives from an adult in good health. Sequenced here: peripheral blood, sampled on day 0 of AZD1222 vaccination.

The CDR3 DNA sequence: TGTGCCAGCAGTTTAGCCCAGCCCTACGAGCAGTACTTC. Encoded protein: CASSLAQPYEQYF. The V and J genes are TRBV28 and TRBJ2-7; no firm D call. This CDR3 comprises 13 residues. Germline V gene data show CDR1 as MDHEN and CDR2 as SYDVKM. The ends were cut back, 2 bases at V and 2 bases at J, with 7 bases in the middle. Variable domain in full (rest from reference TRBV28 and TRBJ2-7): DVKVTQSSRYLVKRTGEKVFLECVQDMDHENMFWYRQDPGLGLRLIYFSYDVKMKEKGDIPEGYSVSREKKERFSLILESASTNQTSMYLCASSLAQPYEQYFGPGTRLTVT.